The 23 T cell receptor beta chains below all came from one sample that was sequenced in a study of cytotoxic CD8 clonotypes in ibrutinib-treated CLL (dated by TCRdb to the early 2020s). The library relied on the immunoSEQ multiplex PCR assay. Imported from immuneACCESS, the table was reduced by TCRdb to in-frame sequences with V and J called. These copies leave out some clones; in studies compared against another copy, an unresolved V gene accounts for under half, and the cause of the remainder is not known. The sample table shows 300,000 or so clones, and 60% to 80% are seen once. The top ten clones comprise roughly 6.7% of the sample. Sequenced here: PBMCs, sampled after 36 months of ibrutinib treatment. The receptors here all came from a human donor with chronic lymphocytic leukemia.

This chain links TRBV29-1 with TRBJ2-7; possibly TRBD2 for D (6 bases). The CDR3 runs 13 residues. CDR1 is SQVTM and CDR2 is ANQGSEA in the germline V gene. The V end was cut by 3 bases, the J end by 2 bases, with 11 bases between. The CDR3 is CSVEEGKTYEQYF. CDR3 bases: TGCAGCGTTGAGGAGGGGAAGACCTACGAGCAGTACTTC.

Only one count was recorded for this clone. The rearrangement uses TRBV15 and TRBJ2-5; no clear D gene. The germline V and J ends were trimmed by 3 bases and 2 bases, with 7 bases remaining between them. The germline V gene encodes CDR1 LNHNV and CDR2 YYDKDF (reference sequence). The CDR3 covers 13 residues. CDR3 in amino acids: CATSSRNQETQYF. CDR3 nucleotide sequence: TGTGCCACCAGCAGTCGTAATCAAGAGACCCAGTACTTC.

The chain carries TRBV7-2 and TRBJ1-1; perhaps TRBD1 as D (6 bases). CDR3 length: 16 amino acids. CDR1 and CDR2 (germline): SGHTA, FQGNSA. The V end was cut by 1 base, the J end by 2 bases, with 14 bases between. The CDR3: CASSLGWGRGNTEAFF. The DNA of the CDR3 is TGTGCCAGCAGCTTAGGGTGGGGCAGGGGAAACACTGAAGCTTTCTTT.

This chain connects TRBV6-5 to TRBJ2-5; 12 positions agree with TRBD2. The CDR3 is 15 residues long. V was pared by 6 bases and J by 4 bases, with 6 bases of the junction left unmatched. Germline V gene data show CDR1 as MNHEY and CDR2 as SVGAGI. The CDR3: CASRGVGLAGETQYF. The CDR3 DNA reads as TGTGCCAGCAGAGGGGTGGGACTAGCGGGAGAGACCCAGTACTTC.

The chain joins TRBV2 to TRBJ2-3, with D unclear. V was cut by 6 bases and J by 6 bases, with 13 bases left in between. Germline CDR1 and CDR2: SNHLY and FYNNEI. The CDR3 is 13 residues long. CDR3 bases: TGTGCCAGCAGCCCCGGAGAAGGGGATACGCAGTATTTT. Translated: CASSPGEGDTQYF.

The genes are TRBV9 and TRBJ1-3; D is unresolved. CDR1 and CDR2 from the germline V gene are SGDLS and YYNGEE. V was clipped by 1 base and J by 0 bases, with 8 bases between them. This CDR3 contains 15 residues. The CDR3: CASSVSWSSGNTIYF. DNA for the CDR3: TGTGCCAGCAGCGTATCCTGGAGCTCTGGAAACACCATATATTTT.

As for this clone: The same CDR3 arises from other DNA sequences in this sample as well. The gene calls are TRBV9 and TRBJ2-7; 10 bases match TRBD2. The CDR3 is 15 residues long. With V trimmed by 2 bases and J by 2 bases, 4 bases remained unmatched. Germline V gene sequence: CDR1 SGDLS, CDR2 YYNGEE. As DNA, the CDR3 is TGTGCCAGCAGCGTCGGACTAGCGGAAACCTACGAGCAGTACTTC. Protein product: CASSVGLAETYEQYF.

The chain employs TRBV28 and TRBJ2-3; 12 positions match TRBD2. The CDR3 has 16 amino acids. J gave up 8 bases and V 4 bases, and 10 bases lay outside the gene matches. Per germline, CDR1 MDHEN and CDR2 SYDVKM. Here the CDR3 DNA reads TGTGCCAGCAGTTCCGCTAGCGGGAGGGTCCCCCGTACGCAGTATTTT. Protein product: CASSSASGRVPRTQYF.

This rearrangement joins TRBV19 to TRBJ2-2; 11 bases align to TRBD2. The CDR3 loop spans 15 amino acids. Germline values: CDR1 LNHDA, CDR2 SQIVND (reference sequence). The V and J ends lost 7 bases and 6 bases, in that order; junction bases with no gene match: 7. CDR3: CASTVRLAGSGELFF. The CDR3 DNA follows: TGTGCCAGTACTGTGCGACTAGCGGGATCCGGGGAGCTGTTTTTT.

This chain links TRBV15 with TRBJ1-5; D ambiguous. From germline, CDR1 is LNHNV and CDR2 YYDKDF (reference sequence). Trimming took 3 bases from V and 3 from J, leaving 12 bases between them. The CDR3 is 15 amino acids. CDR3 sequence (DNA): TGTGCCACCAGCAGTAGTTGGAACACCAATCAGCCCCAGCATTTT. Protein sequence: CATSSSWNTNQPQHF.

This chain's CDR3 is CASSVTGGANYGYTF. The DNA for the CDR3 is TGTGCCAGCAGCGTTACAGGGGGAGCTAACTATGGCTACACCTTC. The genes are TRBV2 and TRBJ1-2, with TRBD1 matching 8 bases. Germline loops: CDR1 SNHLY, CDR2 FYNNEI. The trim removed 6 bases at V and 0 bases at J, leaving 6 bases unmatched. The CDR3 has 15 amino acids.

The chain uses TRBV28 and TRBJ2-3; 7 bases align to TRBD1. Germline CDR1 MDHEN, CDR2 SYDVKM. V trimming: 5 bases; J trimming: 4 bases; junction bases outside the gene matches: 3. The CDR3 length is 13 residues. Here the CDR3 reads CASSPTGPDTQYF. The CDR3 nucleotides read TGTGCCAGCAGTCCGACAGGGCCAGATACGCAGTATTTT. The complete variable domain, with remaining parts taken from reference TRBV28 and TRBJ2-3, reads DVKVTQSSRYLVKRTGEKVFLECVQDMDHENMFWYRQDPGLGLRLIYFSYDVKMKEKGDIPEGYSVSREKKERFSLILESASTNQTSMYLCASSPTGPDTQYFGPGTRLTVL.

CDR3 region: CASSLAGFVQETQYF. The CDR3, as DNA: TGTGCCAGCAGCTTAGCGGGTTTTGTCCAAGAGACCCAGTACTTC. J is TRBJ2-5 and V is TRBV7-9; D uncertain. From germline, CDR1 is SEHNR and CDR2 FQNEAQ (reference sequence). This CDR3 is 15 amino acids long. Between the trimmed V and J ends, which lost 0 bases and 1 base, there was a span of 9 bases. Complete variable domain (other parts from reference TRBV7-9 and TRBJ2-5): DTGVSQNPRHKITKRGQNVTFRCDPISEHNRLYWYRQTLGQGPEFLTYFQNEAQLEKSRLLSDRFSAERPKGSFSTLEIQRTEQGDSAMYLCASSLAGFVQETQYFGPGTRLLVL.

The gene calls are TRBV15 and TRBJ2-7; the D gene is possibly TRBD2 (6 bases). CDR3 size: 14 residues. The V end was cut by 0 bases, the J end by 7 bases, with 13 bases between. Germline CDR1 reads LNHNV; CDR2 reads YYDKDF (reference sequence). In DNA, the CDR3 is TGTGCCACCAGCAGAGACTGGAGGGCGGAAGAGCAGTACTTC. As protein: CATSRDWRAEEQYF.

The chain has TRBV5-6 and TRBJ2-3, with TRBD1 identical over 9 bases. V lost 2 bases to trimming and J lost 4 bases; unmatched junction nucleotides: 8. This CDR3 spans 16 amino acids. Germline V gives CDR1 SGHDT, CDR2 YYEEEE. CDR3 nucleotide sequence: TGTGCCAGCAGCTTTTCCGGGACAGGGCATCCAGATACGCAGTATTTT. Amino acid sequence: CASSFSGTGHPDTQYF.

This chain joins TRBV4-1 and TRBJ2-4, with D possibly being TRBD1 (5 bases). The CDR3 loop spans 14 amino acids. With 1 base removed from V and 6 bases from J, the gap between germline ends came to 10 bases. Germline assignment: CDR1 MGHRA and CDR2 YSYEKL. DNA for the CDR3: TGCGCCAGCAGCCAAGTCCAGGGCATAAACATTCAGTACTTC. It yields the protein CASSQVQGINIQYF.

The V call is TRBV6-5, the J call TRBJ2-1; TRBD1 might be the D (6 bases). Trimming removed 1 base from V and 2 bases from J, with 12 bases in between. CDR3 length: 16 residues. Germline CDR1 MNHEY, CDR2 SVGAGI. Here the CDR3 DNA reads TGTGCCAGCAGTTACTTGGGCAGGGGACCCTACAATGAGCAGTTCTTC. Translated, it gives CASSYLGRGPYNEQFF.

This clone was seen ten or more times. The sample holds other DNA sequences that translate to the same CDR3. This chain connects TRBV9 to TRBJ2-6; D not certain. V was shortened by 0 bases and J by 0 bases, with 1 base between the two germline ends. Per the germline V gene, CDR1 is SGDLS and CDR2 is YYNGEE. The CDR3 covers 14 residues. The CDR3 spells CASSVVSGANVLTF. The CDR3 DNA reads as TGTGCCAGCAGCGTAGTCTCTGGGGCCAACGTCCTGACTTTC.

Here the CDR3 reads CASSLGAGPNYEQYF. The CDR3 region has the DNA TGCGCCAGCAGCTTGGGCGCGGGACCGAACTACGAGCAGTACTTC. The rearrangement joins TRBV5-1 to TRBJ2-7, with D possibly matching TRBD2 (6 bases). The CDR3 loop spans 15 amino acids. Trimming cost V 0 bases and J 3 bases, with 13 bases left between them. Germline CDR1 SGHRS, CDR2 YFSETQ.

In this sample, this clone turned up a few times. The chain employs TRBV19 and TRBJ1-5; TRBD1 agrees at 11 bases. The J segment lost 10 bases and the V segment lost 11 bases, leaving 7 bases of the junction unmatched. This CDR3 contains 12 residues. Germline V lookup: CDR1 LNHDA, CDR2 SQIVND (reference sequence). The CDR3 sequence: CAGGTGGIPQHF. Written as DNA, the CDR3 is TGTGCCGGCGGGACAGGGGGTATACCCCAGCATTTT.

The chain links TRBV6-6 to TRBJ2-1; 8 bases align to TRBD1. After removal of 6 bases from V and 3 bases from J, the junction contained 7 bases not matched to a gene. This CDR3 spans 15 amino acids. Germline loops: CDR1 MNHNY, CDR2 SVGAGI (reference sequence). CDR3 nucleotide sequence: TGTGCCAGCAGCCTGGGACAGGATTACTACAATGAGCAGTTCTTC. The encoded protein is CASSLGQDYYNEQFF.

The rearrangement joins TRBV29-1 to TRBJ2-3; TRBD2 aligns across 7 bases. The trim removed 4 bases at V and 2 bases at J, leaving 12 bases unmatched. The CDR3 length is 16 residues. The germline gives CDR1 SQVTM, CDR2 ANQGSEA. The CDR3 spells CSVVGVGTSVTDTQYF. CDR3 in DNA: TGCAGCGTTGTGGGAGTCGGCACTAGCGTCACAGATACGCAGTATTTT.

This chain links TRBV5-6 with TRBJ1-6; D remains unclear. Trimming cost V 0 bases and J 14 bases, with 9 bases left between them. CDR1 is SGHDT and CDR2 is YYEEEE in the germline V gene. The CDR3 totals 12 residues. CDR3 in amino acids: CASSLDGYTLHF. In nucleotides, the CDR3 is TGTGCCAGCAGCTTGGATGGGTATACCCTCCACTTT.